The rows below give T cell receptor beta chains drawn from one sample of a study of cytomegalovirus exposure and HLA in healthy donors. TCRdb's copy holds only in-frame clones and misses some; the assay was immunoSEQ multiplex PCR. The table has some 200,000 clones, about 10% seen once. The sequencing sample was made of PBMCs. These receptor sequences come from a woman aged 25-40 years in good health and CMV-seropositive. The CDR3 runs from the conserved cysteine through the conserved F or W. The D gene is left open where the match is weak. Some rows have no size entry. The others give once, few or many, or a class for an expanded clone.

>TRBV7-6|few|.|TRBJ1-2
CASSTRARGYGYTF
TGTGCCAGCAGTACCCGGGCTAGGGGATATGGCTACACCTTC
>TRBV10-3|.|TRBD1|TRBJ2-4
CAISPGQGKNIQYF
TGTGCCATCAGCCCGGGACAGGGCAAAAACATTCAGTACTTC
>TRBV5-6|few|.|TRBJ1-1
CASSLDSLNTEAFF
TGTGCCAGCAGCTTGGACAGCCTGAACACTGAAGCTTTCTTT
>TRBV2|.|TRBD1|TRBJ1-1
CASSSTHDRGNTEAFF
TGTGCCAGCAGTTCAACCCACGACAGGGGGAACACTGAAGCTTTCTTT
>TRBV27|few|.|TRBJ2-2
CASTRRSNTGELFF
TGTGCCAGCACGCGGCGATCGAACACCGGAGAGCTGTTTTTT
>TRBV6-6|few|.|TRBJ2-7
CASSYSQGYEQYF
TGTGCCAGCAGTTACTCACAGGGCTACGAGCAGTACTTC
>TRBV25-1|.|.|TRBJ2-7
CASMRGGSAYEQYF
TGTGCCAGCATGAGGGGGGGTTCCGCCTACGAGCAGTACTTC
>TRBV27|few|.|TRBJ2-3
CASKGTSTDAQYF
TGTGCCAGCAAGGGGACATCTACAGATGCGCAGTATTTT
>TRBV29-1|few|.|TRBJ1-1
CSVEGSGVAFF
TGCAGCGTTGAAGGCTCAGGGGTAGCTTTCTTT
>TRBV27|few|TRBD2|TRBJ2-7
CASSSNPTPSGSTDEQYF
TGTGCCAGCAGTTCAAACCCCACCCCTAGCGGGAGTACCGACGAGCAGTACTTC
>TRBV7-9|many|TRBD2|TRBJ2-1
CASSRTSGLNEQFF
TGTGCCAGCAGCCGGACTAGCGGTTTAAATGAGCAGTTCTTC